One T cell receptor (beta chain) is described in this entry. Antigen unknown. This entry is derived from a study of cytomegalovirus exposure and HLA in healthy donors. Whole-study findings and limits: A few of the chains that were CMV-associated were confirmed in vitro to be specific for CMV antigens.

Libraries were prepared by immunoSEQ multiplex PCR; TCRdb keeps only in-frame clonotypes and omits some of them. The table records roughly 90,000 clones, roughly 85% of them present only once. Per germline, CDR1 SGHNT and CDR2 YENEEA. Trimming pared 1 base from V and 6 bases from J, leaving 15 bases between. The CDR3 has 16 residues. Source material: PBMCs. This receptor was obtained from a man younger than 35 in good health and CMV-seropositive. The chain recombines TRBV11-3 with TRBJ2-2, with D possibly TRBD2 on 6 matching bases. The CDR3 DNA follows: TGTGCCAGCAGCTTAGGAACGGGAGAGATGGCCGGGGAGCTGTTTTTT. It codes for CASSLGTGEMAGELFF.